The rows below give T cell receptor beta chains drawn from one sample of a study of cytomegalovirus exposure and HLA in healthy donors. Profiling relied on immunoSEQ multiplex PCR, and the TCRdb table lists in-frame clones only, not all of them. The sample carries about 270,000 clones, roughly 70% recorded once. Sequencing used PBMCs. These receptors originate from a female donor in good health and CMV-seronegative. CDR3s include the opening cysteine and the closing phenylalanine or tryptophan.

v_call: TRBV6-6; cdr3_aa: CASSFRGHTGELFF
v_call: TRBV11-2; cdr3_aa: CASSPRTGAGELFF
v_call: TRBV6-5; cdr3_aa: CASSPGGPAYEQYF
v_call: TRBV7-8; cdr3_aa: CASNVRPGRESLTGELFF
v_call: TRBV2; cdr3_aa: CASRGQTGGDEPQHF
v_call: TRBV2; cdr3_aa: CASSEMSALNEQFF
v_call: TRBV7-3; cdr3_aa: CASSLGAQGGQETQYF
v_call: TRBV9; cdr3_aa: CASSARTSGTGELFF
v_call: TRBV7-6; cdr3_aa: CASSLVSLAGATGELFF
v_call: TRBV5-6; cdr3_aa: CASSSEGGWRDEETQYF
v_call: TRBV28; cdr3_aa: CASSPGTGGREQYF
v_call: TRBV2; cdr3_aa: CASRGRDTQYF
v_call: TRBV27; cdr3_aa: CASRGGQDPYEQYF